This TCR beta chain came from a study of T cell clones after liver transplantation. Study at large: Samples came from ITN030ST, which attempted immunosuppression withdrawal within 2 years of liver transplantation. TCRbeta sequencing after a pre-transplant mixed lymphocyte reaction identified graft-donor-reactive clones, later tracked in post-transplant blood. As an antigen-independent comparator, third-party-reactive TCRbeta sequences came from pre-transplant mixed lymphocyte reactions.

Method: immunoSEQ multiplex PCR; TCRdb's copy keeps in-frame clones and lacks some. This sample has more than 70,000 clones, with less than 85% found just once. The CDR3 is made up of 14 amino acids. Per the germline V gene, CDR1 is SGHKS and CDR2 is YYEKEE (reference sequence). Trimming took 3 bases from V and 4 from J; bases not matched to a gene: 4. The J gene is TRBJ2-5, the V gene TRBV5-5; the match to TRBD2 covers 9 bases. Sequencing was performed on CD4+ T cells from blood, taken at the 22-month timepoint. The source is a human patient who received a liver transplant. The T cells may come from the graft donor. CDR3 nucleotides: TGTGCCAGCAGCTATAGCGGGAGACTAGAGACCCAGTACTTC. Its translation: CASSYSGRLETQYF.